The sequence of this T cell receptor beta chain was determined in a study of cytomegalovirus exposure and HLA in healthy donors. Overall study context: Caucasian-associated ancestry cluster membership applied to about 80% of over 350 genotyped donors. The study, taken as a whole, reports: HLA alleles showed associations with roughly 17,000 TCR beta sequences in a later analysis, at a 0.05 false discovery rate.

Comments on this clone: What it binds is unknown. One end of the junction varies from germline; a read error may be responsible.

CDR1 and CDR2 from the germline V gene are MNHEY and SVGAGI. This CDR3 contains 16 residues. This PCR relied on a set of 60 Vbeta primers and 13 Jbeta primers. Assay: immunoSEQ multiplex PCR; the TCRdb copy retains only in-frame clones and omits some. Its table records tens of thousands of clones. Material for sequencing was PBMCs. The TCR originated in a woman in her thirties or forties in good health and CMV-seropositive. The rearrangement uses TRBV6-5 and TRBJ2-1; perhaps TRBD2 as D (6 bases). The chain's CDR3 is CASSYSRESSDNEQFF. Here the CDR3 DNA reads TGTGCCAGCAGTTACTCCCGGGAGAGCTCCGACAATGAGCAGTTCTTC.